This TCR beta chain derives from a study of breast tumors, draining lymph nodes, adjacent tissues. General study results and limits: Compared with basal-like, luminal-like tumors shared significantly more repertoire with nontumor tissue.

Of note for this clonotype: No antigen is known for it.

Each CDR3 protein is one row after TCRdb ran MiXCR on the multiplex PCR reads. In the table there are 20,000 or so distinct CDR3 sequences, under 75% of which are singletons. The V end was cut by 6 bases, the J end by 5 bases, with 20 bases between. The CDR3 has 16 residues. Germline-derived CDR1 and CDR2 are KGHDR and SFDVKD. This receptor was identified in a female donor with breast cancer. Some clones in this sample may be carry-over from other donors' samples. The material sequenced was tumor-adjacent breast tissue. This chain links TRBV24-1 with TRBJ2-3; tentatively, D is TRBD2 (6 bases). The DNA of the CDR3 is TGTGCCACCAGTCTAGGACTAACCCATGGTGTAGATACGCAGTATTTT. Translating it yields CATSLGLTHGVDTQYF.